The present TCR beta chain was sequenced within a study of OX40 agonist ivuxolimab in advanced cancers. Study in general: Patients were given ivuxolimab, an antibody that agonizes OX40 (CD134). All patients had ivuxolimab intravenously every 2 weeks at 0.01 to 10 mg/kg. The diagnoses of dose-escalation patients were hepatocellular carcinoma, melanoma, renal cell or head and neck cancer.

The V end lost 1 base, the J end lost 4 bases, and 6 bases lay between the germline ends. The CDR3 extends over 13 amino acids. In germline, CDR1 is SGHNT, CDR2 YYREEE (reference sequence). Blood draws occurred at baseline, cycle 4 day 1, and cycle 7 day 1. This table comes from immunoSEQ multiplex PCR, and its TCRdb copy is limited to in-frame clones, with some not included. The sample records roughly 72,000 clones, roughly nine tenths being singletons. This sample comprised CD4+ or CD8+ T cells sorted from blood, obtained in a trial of the OX40 agonist ivuxolimab. This rearrangement joins TRBV5-4 to TRBJ2-1; D ambiguous. This receptor was obtained from an adult with an advanced solid tumor such as melanoma, head and neck, liver or kidney cancer. Here the CDR3 DNA reads TGTGCCAGCAGCTTGAGTCAGTACAATGAGCAGTTCTTC. The encoded protein is CASSLSQYNEQFF.